Each of the 30 T cell receptor beta chains below was sequenced from the same sample in a study of a mutant IDH1 vaccine in newly diagnosed glioma. TCRdb's table, derived via immunoSEQ multiplex PCR, lists solely in-frame clones and lacks some. Of roughly 40,000 clones listed, under 95% are singletons. Time point described: week 23, last vaccination. Each vaccine dose was 300 ug of mutant IDH1 20-mer peptide, with topical imiquimod. Their cognate antigens are unknown. Sequencing was performed on PBMCs, taken from a glioma patient whose treatment included an IDH1 peptide vaccine. The receptors stem from a middle-aged man with glioma.

The rearrangement uses TRBV5-1 and TRBJ2-6; weak D call: TRBD1 (5 bases). Per germline, CDR1 SGHRS and CDR2 YFSETQ. This CDR3 spans 16 amino acids. V was pared by 0 bases and J by 2 bases, with 9 bases between. The CDR3 coding sequence is TGCGCCAGCAGCTTGGACCCAGGGACTGGGGCCAACGTCCTGACTTTC. Its translation is CASSLDPGTGANVLTF. The whole variable domain, remainder taken from reference TRBV5-1 and TRBJ2-6, is KAGVTQTPRYLIKTRGQQVTLSCSPISGHRSVSWYQQTPGQGLQFLFEYFSETQRNKGNFPGRFSGRQFSNSRSEMNVSTLELGDSALYLCASSLDPGTGANVLTFGAGSRLTVL.

The chain couples TRBV5-1 to TRBJ2-7, with 8 bases that match TRBD2. CDR1 and CDR2 (germline): SGHRS, YFSETQ. The CDR3 covers 17 residues. V lost 4 bases, J lost 2 bases, and 14 bases stayed unmatched. The CDR3 DNA reads as TGCGCCAGCAGCCCCCCTCGTGCCGGGGGGGAAACCTACGAGCAGTACTTC. Translating gives CASSPPRAGGETYEQYF.

CDR3 nucleotides: TGTGCCAGCAGCCGTCGACAGATCCTCTCCTACAATGAGCAGTTCTTC. It codes for CASSRRQILSYNEQFF. The rearrangement uses TRBV21-1 and TRBJ2-1; the tabulated D call, TRBD1, remains unverified against the DNA. TRBV21-1 represents a pseudogene. CDR3 size: 16 residues.

The rearrangement joins TRBV20-1 to TRBJ2-7, with 7 bases that match TRBD1. CDR3 length: 11 amino acids. Germline V gene lookup returns CDR1 DFQATT and CDR2 SNEGSKA (reference sequence). As DNA, the CDR3 is TGCAGCGCAAGGGACAGCTACGAGCAGTACTTC. Translation gives CSARDSYEQYF.

V and J are TRBV4-3 and TRBJ1-5, with D maybe TRBD1 (6 bases). Trimming left V 6 bases short and J 0 bases short, with 12 bases between. The CDR3 totals 15 residues. Germline V gene lookup returns CDR1 LGHNA and CDR2 YSLEER. The CDR3, as DNA: TGCGCCAGCAGTGCAGGGGTCCATAGCAATCAGCCCCAGCATTTT. This codes for CASSAGVHSNQPQHF.

The chain couples TRBV11-2 to TRBJ2-1; 11 nucleotides match TRBD1. This CDR3 has 15 residues. Trimming at V came to 5 bases and at J to 8 bases, leaving 8 bases not matched to a gene. Germline CDR1 SGHAT, CDR2 FQNNGV. CDR3 sequence reads: CASSRDRTGGYEQFF. DNA for the CDR3: TGTGCCAGCAGCCGCGACCGGACAGGGGGCTATGAGCAGTTCTTC.

The chain couples TRBV5-4 to TRBJ2-5; weak D call: TRBD1 (5 bases). Between the trimmed V and J ends, which lost 0 bases and 4 bases, there was a span of 13 bases. This CDR3 is built from 15 residues. Germline CDR1 is SGHNT and CDR2 is YYREEE (reference sequence). The CDR3 loop is CASSLGTSLGETQYF. DNA for the CDR3: TGTGCCAGCAGCTTGGGGACATCCCTGGGAGAGACCCAGTACTTC.

The chain combines TRBV28 with TRBJ1-2; possible D gene TRBD1, 5 bases. Germline-derived CDR1 and CDR2 are MDHEN and SYDVKM. The CDR3 sequence is 14 residues long. Trimming took off 3 bases at V and 0 bases at J, with 8 bases between the two ends. CDR3 sequence: CASSFVRANYGYTF. Written as DNA, the CDR3 is TGTGCCAGCAGTTTCGTCAGGGCTAACTATGGCTACACCTTC.

The chain recombines TRBV15 with TRBJ2-1; no definite D call. V dropped 1 base and J dropped 5 bases, with 6 bases sitting between them. The length of the CDR3 is 13 residues. Germline V CDR1 and CDR2: LNHNV, YYDKDF (reference sequence). The chain's CDR3 is CATSRASHNEQFF. The CDR3 DNA sequence: TGTGCCACCAGCAGAGCCAGCCACAATGAGCAGTTCTTC.

With respect to this clone: It is unclear where the CDR3 begins or ends on the DNA, so no DNA is shown, and the CDR3 is as TCRdb lists it. The chain recombines TRBV7-2 with TRBJ2-3. The CDR3 sequence runs 15 residues, both termini included. CDR1 is SGHTA, CDR2 FQGNSA, per germline. The CDR3 spells CASSLAFGAADTQYF.

DNA of the CDR3: TGTGCCAGCAGTTTACCCCTGGCAGGATACACTGAAGCTTTCTTT. It codes for CASSLPLAGYTEAFF. The V and J genes are TRBV27 and TRBJ1-1; no firm D call. V lost 2 bases, J lost 3 bases, and 13 bases lay in between. The germline V gene encodes CDR1 MNHEY and CDR2 SMNVEV (reference sequence). This CDR3 has 15 amino acids.

V gene TRBV4-2 combines with J gene TRBJ1-3; TRBD1 might be the D (5 bases). This CDR3 spans 15 amino acids. Deletions cut 0 bases from V and 4 bases from J, with 10 bases between. Per the germline V gene, CDR1 is LGHNA and CDR2 is YNFKEQ. The CDR3 spells CASSQEGGSGNTIYF. CDR3 DNA sequence: TGTGCCAGCAGCCAAGAGGGGGGGTCCGGAAACACCATATATTTT.

In the case of this clone: The same CDR3 can be traced to other DNA sequences in this sample. The V gene is TRBV11-3, the J gene TRBJ1-1; D remains unclear. The germline CDR1 and CDR2 sequences are SGHNT and YENEEA. The CDR3 length is 13 residues. The V and J ends lost 4 bases and 0 bases respectively, with 6 bases between them. The CDR3 DNA sequence: TGTGCCAGCAGCTCGAACATGAACACTGAAGCTTTCTTT. Its translation: CASSSNMNTEAFF.

The rearrangement links TRBV9 to TRBJ2-1; D call uncertain. CDR3 length: 14 amino acids. The germline V gene has CDR1 SGDLS and CDR2 YYNGEE. Trimming cost V 0 bases and J 4 bases, with 8 bases left between them. CDR3 sequence: CASSVATDYNEQFF. CDR3 nucleotide sequence: TGTGCCAGCAGCGTAGCCACGGATTACAATGAGCAGTTCTTC. The complete variable domain, with remaining parts taken from reference TRBV9 and TRBJ2-1, reads DSGVTQTPKHLITATGQRVTLRCSPRSGDLSVYWYQQSLDQGLQFLIQYYNGEERAKGNILERFSAQQFPDLHSELNLSSLELGDSALYFCASSVATDYNEQFFGPGTRLTVL.

The V call is TRBV7-2, the J call TRBJ1-5; D not certain. V lost 10 bases to trimming and J lost 5 bases, with 15 bases between them. The CDR3 contains 13 residues. CDR1 is SGHTA, CDR2 FQGNSA, per germline. CDR3 sequence: CATKAFPDQPQHF. CDR3 coding DNA: TGTGCCACGAAGGCGTTTCCAGATCAGCCCCAGCATTTT.

J is TRBJ2-7 and V is TRBV29-1; 12 bases align to TRBD2. CDR3 length: 15 residues. V shed 3 bases and J 2 bases; nucleotides not matched to a gene: 5. The V gene's germline CDR1 is SQVTM and CDR2 ANQGSEA. CDR3 in DNA: TGCAGCGTTGAGGCTAGCGGGAGGGACACCTACGAGCAGTACTTC. Protein sequence: CSVEASGRDTYEQYF.

The chain uses TRBV29-1 and TRBJ2-7; possibly TRBD1 for D (6 bases). V lost 1 base and J 0 bases, leaving 16 bases between the germline ends. Germline V CDR1 and CDR2: SQVTM, ANQGSEA. This CDR3 has 16 amino acids. CDR3 DNA: TGCAGCGTTGAAGGGGTAGCCGGGACACCCTCCTACGAGCAGTACTTC. This gives the protein CSVEGVAGTPSYEQYF.

The CDR3 DNA follows: TGTGCCTGGAGTGTAGTCAGAACGGGACAAAGGTCCTACGAGCAGTACTTC. Its translation: CAWSVVRTGQRSYEQYF. The rearrangement uses TRBV30 and TRBJ2-7; TRBD1 is a possible D gene (6 bases). V was cut by 0 bases and J by 1 base, with 19 bases left in between. CDR3 size: 17 residues. The germline CDR1 and CDR2 sequences are GTSNPN and SVGIG (reference sequence).

The V call is TRBV5-6, the J call TRBJ1-1, with 8 nucleotides matching TRBD1. CDR1 is SGHDT, CDR2 YYEEEE, per germline. This CDR3 region has 14 residues. V shed 1 base and J 5 bases; nucleotides not matched to a gene: 4. CDR3 sequence (DNA): TGTGCCAGCAGCTTGTCAGGGGGCCGGACTGAAGCTTTCTTT. Amino acid sequence: CASSLSGGRTEAFF. Together with reference TRBV5-6 and TRBJ1-1, the CDR3 gives the full variable domain: DAGVTQSPTHLIKTRGQQVTLRCSPKSGHDTVSWYQQALGQGPQFIFQYYEEEERQRGNFPDRFSGHQFPNYSSELNVNALLLGDSALYLCASSLSGGRTEAFFGQGTRLTVV.

This clone showed up just a few times. This chain links TRBV4-1 with TRBJ1-3; 12 nucleotides line up with TRBD1. The germline gives CDR1 MGHRA, CDR2 YSYEKL. With 3 bases clipped from V and 7 bases from J, the junction kept 7 bases outside the gene matches. This CDR3 is 16 amino acids long. Here the CDR3 reads CASSHSRDRGLNTIYF. CDR3 nucleotides: TGCGCCAGCAGCCACTCCCGGGACAGGGGGCTGAACACCATATATTTT.

V is TRBV4-3 and J is TRBJ2-5, with 7 nucleotides matching TRBD2. The CDR3 loop spans 14 amino acids. Germline CDR1 is LGHNA and CDR2 is YSLEER. The V gene end was trimmed by 0 bases and the J gene end by 7 bases; junction bases not matched to a gene: 5. The CDR3 bases are TGCGCCAGCAGCCAAGATCCAGCGGGGTGGACCCAGTACTTC. Protein product: CASSQDPAGWTQYF.

The CDR3 is CASSQGTGTGGYEQYF. CDR3 DNA sequence: TGTGCCAGCAGCCAAGGGACAGGGACAGGGGGCTACGAGCAGTACTTC. This rearrangement joins TRBV4-2 to TRBJ2-7; 11 bases agree with TRBD1. CDR3 size: 16 residues. V lost 1 base and J lost 3; bases outside the gene matches: 5. CDR1 is LGHNA, CDR2 YNFKEQ, per germline.

This clone has more than one count but fewer than ten. This sequence joins TRBV30 and TRBJ2-2; no definite D call. Germline CDR1 GTSNPN, CDR2 SVGIG (reference sequence). This CDR3 has 12 amino acids. The CDR3: CASGENTGELFF. The CDR3 bases are TGTGCGAGTGGGGAGAACACCGGGGAGCTGTTTTTT.

The chain recombines TRBV5-1 with TRBJ2-6; the D gene is possibly TRBD1 (5 bases). Germline values: CDR1 SGHRS, CDR2 YFSETQ. The CDR3 has 16 amino acids. Deletions cut 4 bases from V and 3 bases from J, with 14 bases between. The chain's CDR3 is CASSPTDRSGANVLTF. The CDR3, as DNA: TGCGCCAGCAGCCCGACAGATAGGAGTGGGGCCAACGTCCTGACTTTC.

The CDR3 loop reads CASIRQGQLGEAFF. The CDR3, as DNA: TGTGCCAGCATCAGACAGGGGCAGTTAGGCGAAGCTTTCTTT. V is TRBV6-1 and J is TRBJ1-1, with 8 bases fitting TRBD1. Germline V gene sequence: CDR1 MNHNS, CDR2 SASEGT. V trimming: 7 bases; J trimming: 8 bases; junction bases outside the gene matches: 12. The CDR3 spans 14 residues.

The chain joins TRBV15 to TRBJ1-2; perhaps TRBD1 as D (5 bases). Between the trimmed V and J ends, which lost 1 base and 2 bases, there was a span of 8 bases. This CDR3 contains 14 residues. Germline CDR1 is LNHNV and CDR2 is YYDKDF (reference sequence). CDR3 sequence: CATSRGQTNYGYTF. The DNA of the CDR3 is TGTGCCACCAGCAGAGGACAGACCAACTATGGCTACACCTTC. Combining the CDR3 with reference TRBV15 and TRBJ1-2 gives the whole variable domain DAMVIQNPRYQVTQFGKPVTLSCSQTLNHNVMYWYQQKSSQAPKLLFHYYDKDFNNEADTPDNFQSRRPNTSFCFLDIRSPGLGDTAMYLCATSRGQTNYGYTFGSGTRLTVV.

The V call is TRBV10-2, the J call TRBJ2-7, with a tentative D call TRBD1 (6 bases). Germline lookup yields CDR1 WSHSY and CDR2 SAAADI. This CDR3 is 14 amino acids long. The ends were cut back, 4 bases at V and 1 base at J, with 11 bases in the middle. In DNA form, the CDR3 reads TGCGCCAGCAGTGGAGACAGGAGTTCCTACGAGCAGTACTTC. Its protein product is CASSGDRSSYEQYF.

The chain links TRBV9 to TRBJ2-5; 11 bases fit TRBD2. Trimming cost V 4 bases and J 5 bases; bases outside gene matches: 13. Germline CDR1 SGDLS, CDR2 YYNGEE. This CDR3 is built from 17 residues. CDR3 DNA sequence: TGTGCCAGCAGCTTAAGTAGCGGGAGGGCCCTCGGGGAGACCCAGTACTTC. It yields the protein CASSLSSGRALGETQYF.

The table lists this clone with a count of one. The genes are TRBV6-5 and TRBJ1-3, with D possibly TRBD1 on 5 matching bases. V lost 5 bases to trimming and J lost 9 bases, with 11 bases between them. Germline assignment: CDR1 MNHEY and CDR2 SVGAGI. The CDR3 has 12 amino acids. CDR3 sequence: CASSQRRGTIYF. CDR3 nucleotide sequence: TGTGCCAGCAGTCAGCGGAGGGGCACCATATATTTT.

The rearrangement uses TRBV5-1 and TRBJ2-7; D is undetermined. CDR1 is SGHRS and CDR2 is YFSETQ in the germline V gene. CDR3 length: 12 amino acids. Trimming took 0 bases from V and 4 from J, leaving 5 bases between them. The DNA for the CDR3 is TGCGCCAGCAGCTTGGGGACGTACGAGCAGTACTTC. Amino acid sequence: CASSLGTYEQYF.